These T cell receptor beta chains were read from a single sample in a study of blood T cell repertoires in COVID-19. Some clones are missing from TCRdb's copy, which holds only in-frame ones; the method was immunoSEQ multiplex PCR. The sample lists some 180,000 clones; 70% to 90% were seen once. Sample: peripheral blood. Every receptor here comes from a man between 35 and 55 years old with active or convalescent COVID-19. The CDR3 runs from the conserved cysteine through the conserved F or W. A D gene is named only where the DNA matches it firmly. Clone size is given for some rows only: seen once, a few or many times, or a class if the clone is expanded.

TRBD1	-	TRBV5-1	TRBJ1-2	TGCGCCAGCAGCTTGCGACAGGGTCCCTATGGCTACACCTTC	CASSLRQGPYGYTF
-	-	TRBV11-2	TRBJ2-7	TGTGCCAGCAGCCGGGCAGGGTCCTACGAGCAGTACTTC	CASSRAGSYEQYF
TRBD1	once	TRBV24-1	TRBJ2-1	TGTGCCACCAGTTGGACAGGAGAATCCTACAATGAGCAGTTCTTC	CATSWTGESYNEQFF
TRBD2	-	TRBV9	TRBJ2-1	TGTGCCAGCAGCGTGGGGACTAGCGGCTACAATGAGCAGTTCTTC	CASSVGTSGYNEQFF
TRBD2	few	TRBV5-6	TRBJ2-3	TGTGCCAGCAGCTTCACTAGCGGGGGGGCGACGCAGTATTTT	CASSFTSGGATQYF
TRBD1	-	TRBV27	TRBJ1-2	TGTGCCAGCAGTTCGGCAGGGGGCGGGAATGGCTACACCTTC	CASSSAGGGNGYTF
TRBD2	-	TRBV25-1	TRBJ2-2	TGTGCCAGCAGCTTGACTAGCGGGAACCCTAACACCGGGGAGCTGTTTTTT	CASSLTSGNPNTGELFF
-	-	TRBV15	TRBJ1-5	TGTGCCACCAGCAGTTCCGGGGATCGCAATCAGCCCCAGCATTTT	CATSSSGDRNQPQHF
-	-	TRBV24-1	TRBJ2-5	TGTGCCACCAGTGATTTGAGGGGACAAGAGACCCAGTACTTC	CATSDLRGQETQYF
-	-	TRBV10-3	TRBJ2-3	TGTGCCATCAGTGCCTTAGCGGTTAGCACAGATACGCAGTATTTT	CAISALAVSTDTQYF
TRBD1	-	TRBV5-1	TRBJ1-1	TGCGCCAGCAGCTCCTCAGGGGGCGAAGGCACTGAAGCTTTCTTT	CASSSSGGEGTEAFF